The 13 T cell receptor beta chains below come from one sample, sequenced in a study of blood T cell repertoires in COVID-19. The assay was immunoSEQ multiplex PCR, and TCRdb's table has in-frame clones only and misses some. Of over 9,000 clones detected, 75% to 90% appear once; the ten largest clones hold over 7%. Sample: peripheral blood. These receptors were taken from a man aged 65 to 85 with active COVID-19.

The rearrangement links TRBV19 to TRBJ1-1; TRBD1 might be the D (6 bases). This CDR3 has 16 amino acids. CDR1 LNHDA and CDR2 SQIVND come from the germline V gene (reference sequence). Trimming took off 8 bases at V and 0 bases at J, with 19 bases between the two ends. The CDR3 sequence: CASPPVLGDMNTEAFF. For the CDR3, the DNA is TGTGCCAGTCCTCCTGTATTAGGGGACATGAACACTGAAGCTTTCTTT.

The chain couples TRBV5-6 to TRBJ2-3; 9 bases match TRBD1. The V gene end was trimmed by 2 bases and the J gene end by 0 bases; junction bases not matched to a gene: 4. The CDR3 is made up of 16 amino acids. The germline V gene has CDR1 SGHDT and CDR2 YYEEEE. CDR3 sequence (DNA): TGTGCCAGCAGCTTTGAACAGGGGGCTAGCACAGATACGCAGTATTTT. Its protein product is CASSFEQGASTDTQYF.

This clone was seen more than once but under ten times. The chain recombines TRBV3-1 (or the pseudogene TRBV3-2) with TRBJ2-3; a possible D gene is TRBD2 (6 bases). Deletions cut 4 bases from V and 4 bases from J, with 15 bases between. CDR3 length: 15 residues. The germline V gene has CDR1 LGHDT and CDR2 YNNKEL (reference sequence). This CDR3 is CASSPAPGGADTQYF. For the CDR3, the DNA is TGTGCCAGCAGCCCCGCTCCCGGGGGAGCAGATACGCAGTATTTT.

CDR3 sequence: CASRKAGAYEQYF. The DNA of the CDR3 is TGTGCCAGCAGAAAAGCGGGAGCCTACGAGCAGTACTTC. The chain couples TRBV5-6 to TRBJ2-7; 8 bases match TRBD2. Germline CDR1 SGHDT, CDR2 YYEEEE. The CDR3 runs 13 residues. Trimming at V came to 5 bases and at J to 2 bases, leaving 3 bases not matched to a gene.

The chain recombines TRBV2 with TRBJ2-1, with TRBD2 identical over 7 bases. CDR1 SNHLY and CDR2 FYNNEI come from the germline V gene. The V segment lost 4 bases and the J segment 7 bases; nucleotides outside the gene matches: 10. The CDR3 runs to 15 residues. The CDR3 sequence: CASSGFLLSGNEQFF. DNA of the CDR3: TGTGCCAGCAGTGGTTTTTTGCTTAGCGGGAATGAGCAGTTCTTC.

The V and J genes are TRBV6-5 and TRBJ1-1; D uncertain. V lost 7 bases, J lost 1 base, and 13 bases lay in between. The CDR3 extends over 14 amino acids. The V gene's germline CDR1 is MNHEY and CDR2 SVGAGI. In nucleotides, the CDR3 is TGTGCCAGCACCGAAAGCGGGAGGAACACTGAAGCTTTCTTT. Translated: CASTESGRNTEAFF.

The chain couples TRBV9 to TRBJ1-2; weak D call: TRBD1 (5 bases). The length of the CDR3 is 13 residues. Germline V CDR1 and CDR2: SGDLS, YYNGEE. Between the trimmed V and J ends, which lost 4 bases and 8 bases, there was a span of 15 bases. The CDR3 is CASSPAGRSGYTF. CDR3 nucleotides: TGTGCCAGCAGCCCCGCAGGGCGTAGCGGCTACACCTTC.

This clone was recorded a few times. CDR3 region: CASSSWGGGYEQYF. CDR3 bases: TGTGCCAGCAGCTCCTGGGGGGGCGGGTACGAGCAGTACTTC. The rearrangement joins TRBV7-2 to TRBJ2-7, with D possibly TRBD2 on 7 matching bases. CDR3 length: 14 residues. V lost 4 bases and J 4 bases, leaving 14 bases between the germline ends. The V gene's germline CDR1 is SGHTA and CDR2 FQGNSA.

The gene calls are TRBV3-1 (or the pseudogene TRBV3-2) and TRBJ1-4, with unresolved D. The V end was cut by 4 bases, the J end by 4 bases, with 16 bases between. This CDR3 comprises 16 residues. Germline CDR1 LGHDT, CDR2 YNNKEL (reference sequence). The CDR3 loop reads CASSPSRLAVNEKLFF. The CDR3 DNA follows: TGTGCCAGCAGCCCCTCCCGCTTGGCTGTTAATGAAAAACTGTTTTTT.

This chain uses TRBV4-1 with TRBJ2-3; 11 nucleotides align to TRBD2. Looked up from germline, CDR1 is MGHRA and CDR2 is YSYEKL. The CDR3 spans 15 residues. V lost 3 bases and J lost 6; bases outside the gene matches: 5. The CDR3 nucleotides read TGCGCCAGCAGCCAGGTAGCGGGAGGGGGGGATACGCAGTATTTT. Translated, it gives CASSQVAGGGDTQYF.

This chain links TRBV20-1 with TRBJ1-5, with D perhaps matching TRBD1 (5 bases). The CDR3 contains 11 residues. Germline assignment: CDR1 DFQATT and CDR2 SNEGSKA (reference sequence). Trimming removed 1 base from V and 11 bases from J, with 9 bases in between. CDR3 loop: CSARVGGSQHF. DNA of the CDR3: TGCAGTGCTAGAGTGGGGGGGTCCCAGCATTTT.

The CDR3 protein is CASSLVAPEQFF. CDR3 DNA sequence: TGTGCCAGCAGTTTGGTAGCTCCTGAGCAGTTCTTC. The chain has TRBV12-3 or TRBV12-4 and TRBJ2-1; D is ambiguous. The CDR3 has 12 residues. Trimming took off 3 bases at V and 9 bases at J, with 9 bases between the two ends.

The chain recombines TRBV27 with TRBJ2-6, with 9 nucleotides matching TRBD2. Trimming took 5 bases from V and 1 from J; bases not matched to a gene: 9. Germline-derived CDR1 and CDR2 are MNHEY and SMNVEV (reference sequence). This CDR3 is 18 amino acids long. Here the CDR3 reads CASSTLAGSVSGANVLTF. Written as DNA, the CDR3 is TGTGCCAGCAGTACCCTAGCGGGATCCGTTTCTGGGGCCAACGTCCTGACTTTC. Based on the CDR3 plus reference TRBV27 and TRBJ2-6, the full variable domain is EAQVTQNPRYLITVTGKKLTVTCSQNMNHEYMSWYRQDPGLGLRQIYYSMNVEVTDKGDVPEGYKVSRKEKRNFPLILESPSPNQTSLYFCASSTLAGSVSGANVLTFGAGSRLTVL.